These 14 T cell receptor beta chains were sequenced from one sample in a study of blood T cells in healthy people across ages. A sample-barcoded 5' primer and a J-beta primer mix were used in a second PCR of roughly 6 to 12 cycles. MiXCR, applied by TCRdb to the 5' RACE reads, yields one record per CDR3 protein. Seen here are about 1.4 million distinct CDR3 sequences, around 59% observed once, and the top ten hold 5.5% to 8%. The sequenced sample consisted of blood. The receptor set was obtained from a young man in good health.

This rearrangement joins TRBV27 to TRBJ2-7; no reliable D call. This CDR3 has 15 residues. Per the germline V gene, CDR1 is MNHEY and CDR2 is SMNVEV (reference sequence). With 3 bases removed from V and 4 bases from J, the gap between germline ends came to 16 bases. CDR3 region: CASSFNGVGTYEQYF. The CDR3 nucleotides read TGTGCCAGCAGTTTTAATGGCGTTGGAACGTACGAGCAGTACTTC.

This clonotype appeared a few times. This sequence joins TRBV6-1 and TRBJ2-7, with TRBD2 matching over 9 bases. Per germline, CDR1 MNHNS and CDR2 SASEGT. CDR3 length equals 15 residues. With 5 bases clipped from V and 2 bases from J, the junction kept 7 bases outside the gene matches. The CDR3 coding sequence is TGTGCCAGCAGTAGGACTAGCGACAATACCTACGAGCAGTACTTC. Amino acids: CASSRTSDNTYEQYF.

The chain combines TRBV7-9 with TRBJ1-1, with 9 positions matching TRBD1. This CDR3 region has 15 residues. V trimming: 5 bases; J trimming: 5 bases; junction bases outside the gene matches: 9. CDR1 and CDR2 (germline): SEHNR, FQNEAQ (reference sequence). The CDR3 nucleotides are TGTGCCAGCAGCCGGGGACAGGGTGGGGAAACTGAAGCTTTCTTT. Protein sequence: CASSRGQGGETEAFF. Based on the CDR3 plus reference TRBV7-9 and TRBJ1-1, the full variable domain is DTGVSQNPRHKITKRGQNVTFRCDPISEHNRLYWYRQTLGQGPEFLTYFQNEAQLEKSRLLSDRFSAERPKGSFSTLEIQRTEQGDSAMYLCASSRGQGGETEAFFGQGTRLTVV.

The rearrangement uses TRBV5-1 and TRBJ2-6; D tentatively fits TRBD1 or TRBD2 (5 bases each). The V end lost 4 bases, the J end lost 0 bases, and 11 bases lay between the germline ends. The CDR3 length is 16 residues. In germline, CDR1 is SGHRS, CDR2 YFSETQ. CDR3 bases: TGCGCCAGCAGCCGGGACGGGAACTCTGGGGCCAACGTCCTGACTTTC. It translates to CASSRDGNSGANVLTF. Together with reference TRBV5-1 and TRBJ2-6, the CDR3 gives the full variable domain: KAGVTQTPRYLIKTRGQQVTLSCSPISGHRSVSWYQQTPGQGLQFLFEYFSETQRNKGNFPGRFSGRQFSNSRSEMNVSTLELGDSALYLCASSRDGNSGANVLTFGAGSRLTVL.

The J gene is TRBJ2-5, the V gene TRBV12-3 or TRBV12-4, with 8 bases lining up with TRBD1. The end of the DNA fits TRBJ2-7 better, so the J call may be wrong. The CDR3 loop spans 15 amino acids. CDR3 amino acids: CASSPPGTGRYEQYF. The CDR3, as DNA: TGTGCCAGCAGCCCCCCCGGGACAGGCCGGTACGAGCAGTACTTC.

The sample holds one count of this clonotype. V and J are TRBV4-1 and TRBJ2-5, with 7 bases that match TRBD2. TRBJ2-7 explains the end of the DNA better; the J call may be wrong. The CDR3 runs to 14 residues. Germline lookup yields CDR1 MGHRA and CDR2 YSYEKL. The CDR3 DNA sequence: TGCGCCAGCAGCCCTACGGGAGGTGGCAACGAGCAGTACTTC. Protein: CASSPTGGGNEQYF.

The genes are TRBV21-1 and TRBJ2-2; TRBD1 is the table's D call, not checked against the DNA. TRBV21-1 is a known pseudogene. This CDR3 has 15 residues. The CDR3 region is CASSKRGGATGELFF. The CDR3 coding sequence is TGTGCCAGCAGCAAGAGGGGGGGGGCCACCGGGGAGCTGTTTTTT.

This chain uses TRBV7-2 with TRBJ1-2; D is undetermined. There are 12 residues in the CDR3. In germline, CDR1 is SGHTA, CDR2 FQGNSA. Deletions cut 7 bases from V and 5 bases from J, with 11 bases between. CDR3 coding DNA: TGTGCCAGCACCCGAGCCTCATATGGCTACACCTTC. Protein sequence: CASTRASYGYTF.

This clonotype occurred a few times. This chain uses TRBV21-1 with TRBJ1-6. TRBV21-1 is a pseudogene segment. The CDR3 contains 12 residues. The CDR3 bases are TGTGCCAGCAGACATAATAATTCACCCCTCCACTTT. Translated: CASRHNNSPLHF.

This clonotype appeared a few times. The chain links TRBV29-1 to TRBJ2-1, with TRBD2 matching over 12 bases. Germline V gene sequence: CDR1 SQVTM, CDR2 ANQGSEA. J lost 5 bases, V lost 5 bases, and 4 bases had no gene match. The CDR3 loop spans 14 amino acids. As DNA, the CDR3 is TGCAGCGTTTTACTAGCGGGGGGAAACAATGAGCAGTTCTTC. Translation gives CSVLLAGGNNEQFF.

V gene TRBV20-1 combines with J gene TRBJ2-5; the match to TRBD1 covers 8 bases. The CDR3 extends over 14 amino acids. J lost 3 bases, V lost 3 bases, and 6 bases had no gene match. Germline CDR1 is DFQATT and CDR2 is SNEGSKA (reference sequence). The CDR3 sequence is CSASPGQEKETQYF. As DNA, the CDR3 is TGCAGTGCTAGCCCGGGACAGGAGAAAGAGACCCAGTACTTC.

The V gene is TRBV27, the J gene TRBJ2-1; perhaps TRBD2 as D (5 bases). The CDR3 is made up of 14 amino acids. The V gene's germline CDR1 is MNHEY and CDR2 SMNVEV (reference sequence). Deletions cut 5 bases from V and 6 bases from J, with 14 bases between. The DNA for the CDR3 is TGTGCCAGCAGTCCGGGATGGCTAGCCAATGAGCAGTTCTTC. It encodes CASSPGWLANEQFF.

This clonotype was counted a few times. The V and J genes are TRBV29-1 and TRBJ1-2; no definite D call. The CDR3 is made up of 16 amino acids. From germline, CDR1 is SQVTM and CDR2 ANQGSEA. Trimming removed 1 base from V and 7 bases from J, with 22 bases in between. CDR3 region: CSVEVTGSGWGSGYTF. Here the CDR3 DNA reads TGCAGCGTTGAAGTTACCGGTTCTGGGTGGGGATCTGGCTACACCTTC. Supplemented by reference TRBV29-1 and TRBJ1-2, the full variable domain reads SAVISQKPSRDICQRGTSLTIQCQVDSQVTMMFWYRQQPGQSLTLIATANQGSEATYESGFVIDKFPISRPNLTFSTLTVSNMSPEDSSIYLCSVEVTGSGWGSGYTFGSGTRLTVV.

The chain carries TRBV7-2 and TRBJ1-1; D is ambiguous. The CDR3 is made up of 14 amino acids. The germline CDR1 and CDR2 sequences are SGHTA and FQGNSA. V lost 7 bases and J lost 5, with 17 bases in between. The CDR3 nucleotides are TGTGCCAGCAACCACGGGCAGACGGTGACTGAAGCTTTCTTT. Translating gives CASNHGQTVTEAFF. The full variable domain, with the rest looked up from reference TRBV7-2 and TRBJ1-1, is GAGVSQSPSNKVTEKGKDVELRCDPISGHTALYWYRQSLGQGLEFLIYFQGNSAPDKSGLPSDRFSAERTGGSVSTLTIQRTQQEDSAVYLCASNHGQTVTEAFFGQGTRLTVV.